This T cell receptor (beta chain) was identified during a study of T cell responses to AZD1222 COVID-19 vaccine. Study results and limitations: Most donors were white British and more were female, and clonal diversity was possibly underestimated. Repertoire sampling occurred only after the peak T cell response.

Comment on this clone: The target antigen is unknown.

TCRdb's table, derived via immunoSEQ multiplex PCR, lists solely in-frame clones and lacks some. The data show about 150,000 clones, around 93% seen once. The CDR3 consists of 14 residues. Germline V CDR1 and CDR2: MNHEY, SMNVEV (reference sequence). Trimming took 6 bases from V and 0 from J; bases not matched to a gene: 2. The sequence was collected from an adult in good health. Sequences were derived from peripheral blood, sampled on day 0 of AZD1222 vaccination. The chain is built from TRBV27 and TRBJ1-5, with 7 bases that match TRBD1. Here the CDR3 reads CASRGQYSNQPQHF. CDR3 nucleotide sequence: TGTGCCAGCAGGGGACAGTATAGCAATCAGCCCCAGCATTTT.